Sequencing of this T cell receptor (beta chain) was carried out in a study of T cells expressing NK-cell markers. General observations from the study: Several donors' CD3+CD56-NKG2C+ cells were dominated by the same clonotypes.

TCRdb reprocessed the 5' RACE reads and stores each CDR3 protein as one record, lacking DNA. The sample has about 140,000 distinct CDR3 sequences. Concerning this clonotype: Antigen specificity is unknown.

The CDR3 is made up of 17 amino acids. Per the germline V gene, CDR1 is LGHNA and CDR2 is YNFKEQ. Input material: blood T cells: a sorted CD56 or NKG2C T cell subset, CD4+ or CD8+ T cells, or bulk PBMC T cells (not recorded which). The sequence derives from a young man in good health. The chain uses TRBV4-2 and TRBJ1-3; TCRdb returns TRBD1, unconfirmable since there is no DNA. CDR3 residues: CASSQDGGGTFGNTIYF.